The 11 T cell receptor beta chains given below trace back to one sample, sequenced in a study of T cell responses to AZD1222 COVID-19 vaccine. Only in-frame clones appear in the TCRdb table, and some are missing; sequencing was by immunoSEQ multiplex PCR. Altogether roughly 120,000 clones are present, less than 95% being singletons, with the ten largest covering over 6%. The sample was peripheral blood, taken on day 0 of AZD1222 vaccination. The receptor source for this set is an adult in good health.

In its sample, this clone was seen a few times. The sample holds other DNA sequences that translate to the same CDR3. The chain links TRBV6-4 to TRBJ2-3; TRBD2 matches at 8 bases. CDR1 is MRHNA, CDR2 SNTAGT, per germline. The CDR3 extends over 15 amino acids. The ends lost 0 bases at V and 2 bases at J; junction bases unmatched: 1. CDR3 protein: CASSDSGGATDTQYF. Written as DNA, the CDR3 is TGTGCCAGCAGTGACTCCGGGGGGGCCACAGATACGCAGTATTTT.

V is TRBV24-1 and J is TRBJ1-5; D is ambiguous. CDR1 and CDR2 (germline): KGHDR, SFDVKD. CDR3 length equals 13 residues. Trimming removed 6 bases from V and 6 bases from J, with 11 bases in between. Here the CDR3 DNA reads TGTGCCACCAGTCTAGGTGGGGTTCAGCCCCAGCATTTT. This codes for CATSLGGVQPQHF.

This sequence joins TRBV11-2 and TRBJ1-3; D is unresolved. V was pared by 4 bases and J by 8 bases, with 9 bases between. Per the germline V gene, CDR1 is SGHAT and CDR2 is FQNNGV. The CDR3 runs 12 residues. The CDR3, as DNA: TGTGCCAGCAGCTCCCTCTTAGACACCATATATTTT. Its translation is CASSSLLDTIYF.

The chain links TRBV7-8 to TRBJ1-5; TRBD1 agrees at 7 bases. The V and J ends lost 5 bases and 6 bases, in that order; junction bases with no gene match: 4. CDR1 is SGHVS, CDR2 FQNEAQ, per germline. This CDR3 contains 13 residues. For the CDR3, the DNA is TGTGCCAGCAGCCCCCAGGGGGGTCAGCCCCAGCATTTT. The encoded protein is CASSPQGGQPQHF. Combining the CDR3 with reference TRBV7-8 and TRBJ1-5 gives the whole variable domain GAGVSQSPRYKVAKRGQDVALRCDPISGHVSLFWYQQALGQGPEFLTYFQNEAQLDKSGLPSDRFFAERPEGSVSTLKIQRTQQEDSAVYLCASSPQGGQPQHFGDGTRLSIL.

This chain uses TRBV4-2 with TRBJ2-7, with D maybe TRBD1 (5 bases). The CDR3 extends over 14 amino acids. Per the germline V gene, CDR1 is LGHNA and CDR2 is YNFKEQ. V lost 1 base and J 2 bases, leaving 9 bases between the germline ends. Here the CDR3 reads CASSQVGAAYEQYF. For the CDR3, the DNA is TGTGCCAGCAGCCAAGTTGGGGCCGCCTACGAGCAGTACTTC.

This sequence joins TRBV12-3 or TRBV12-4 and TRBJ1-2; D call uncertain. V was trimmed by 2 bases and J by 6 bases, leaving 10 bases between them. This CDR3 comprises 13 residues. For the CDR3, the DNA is TGTGCCAGCAGTTTATCAGGATTTGATGGCTACACCTTC. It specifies CASSLSGFDGYTF.

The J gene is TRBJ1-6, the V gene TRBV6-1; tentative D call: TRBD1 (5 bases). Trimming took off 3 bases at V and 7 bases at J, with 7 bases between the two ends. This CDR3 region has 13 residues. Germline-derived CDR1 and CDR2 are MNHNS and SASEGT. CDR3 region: CASSEGRNSPLHF. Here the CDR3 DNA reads TGTGCCAGCAGTGAGGGACGAAATTCACCCCTCCACTTT.

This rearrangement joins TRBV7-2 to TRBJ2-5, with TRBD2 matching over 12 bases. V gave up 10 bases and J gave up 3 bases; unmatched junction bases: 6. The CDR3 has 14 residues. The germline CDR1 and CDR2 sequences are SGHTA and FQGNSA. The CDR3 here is CATKGLAGKETQYF. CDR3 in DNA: TGTGCCACCAAGGGACTAGCGGGTAAAGAGACCCAGTACTTC. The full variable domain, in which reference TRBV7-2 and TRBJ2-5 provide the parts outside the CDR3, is GAGVSQSPSNKVTEKGKDVELRCDPISGHTALYWYRQSLGQGLEFLIYFQGNSAPDKSGLPSDRFSAERTGGSVSTLTIQRTQQEDSAVYLCATKGLAGKETQYFGPGTRLLVL.

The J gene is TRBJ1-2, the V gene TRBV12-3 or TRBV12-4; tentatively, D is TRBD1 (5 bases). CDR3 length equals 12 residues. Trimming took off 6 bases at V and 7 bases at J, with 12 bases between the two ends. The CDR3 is CASSHSGTGYTF. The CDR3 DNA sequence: TGTGCCAGCAGCCACTCAGGGACTGGCTACACCTTC.

The CDR3 region has the DNA TGTGCCAGTAGTAGGGGACTAGCCTCAGATACGCAGTATTTT. Encoded protein: CASSRGLASDTQYF. V usage is TRBV19 and J usage is TRBJ2-3; 9 nucleotides match TRBD2. Germline assignment: CDR1 LNHDA and CDR2 SQIVND (reference sequence). The CDR3 consists of 14 residues. V gave up 4 bases and J gave up 4 bases; unmatched junction bases: 3. Looking up the rest from reference TRBV19 and TRBJ2-3 gives the full variable domain: DGGITQSPKYLFRKEGQNVTLSCEQNLNHDAMYWYRQDPGQGLRLIYYSQIVNDFQKGDIAEGYSVSREKKESFPLTVTSAQKNPTAFYLCASSRGLASDTQYFGPGTRLTVL.

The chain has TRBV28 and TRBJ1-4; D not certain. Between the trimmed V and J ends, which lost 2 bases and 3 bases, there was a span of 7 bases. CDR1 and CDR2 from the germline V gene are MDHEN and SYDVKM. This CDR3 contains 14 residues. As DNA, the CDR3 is TGTGCCAGCAGTTTAGGGTTGTCTAATGAAAAACTGTTTTTT. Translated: CASSLGLSNEKLFF. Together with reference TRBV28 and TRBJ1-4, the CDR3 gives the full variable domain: DVKVTQSSRYLVKRTGEKVFLECVQDMDHENMFWYRQDPGLGLRLIYFSYDVKMKEKGDIPEGYSVSREKKERFSLILESASTNQTSMYLCASSLGLSNEKLFFGSGTQLSVL.